This T cell receptor (beta chain) is drawn from a study of blood T cell repertoires in COVID-19 (dated by TCRdb to about 2020). About the investigation overall: Samples covering the acute and convalescent phases of COVID-19 were provided by collaborators in the United States, Italy and Spain. The material from the prospective study consisted of cDNA or gDNA derived from T cells, B-cell-depleted T cells, or PBMCs. The dataset comprised deeply sampled blood TCRbeta repertoires from subjects exposed to, actively infected with, or recovered from COVID-19. The repertoires were made available in a free public database intended to serve as a resource for research on the immune response to SARS-CoV-2. The samples were drawn from the first 160 participants of the ongoing ImmuneRACE study and from about 1,200 subjects provided by 6 global collaborators. Sample metadata almost always included a de-identified subject ID, COVID-19 status, age in years and sex. Where available, HLA class I and class II types were obtained from metadata supplied by the sample provider rather than from assay-based typing. The paper's findings and limits, for the study overall: The amount of clinical and demographic metadata varied by source and participant and was provided uncurated.

Remarks on this clone: Its antigen specificity is not known. Base qualities were left out, and no much larger clone turns up one base away.

Trimmed from V: 9 bases; trimmed from J: 5 bases; junction bases lacking a gene match: 8. Per the germline V gene, KGHDR is the CDR1 and SFDVKD is the CDR2. The CDR3, from cysteine to phenylalanine, totals 15 residues. The read is trimmed to its CDR3 DNA, 45 bases read in frame from base 1. TCRbeta CDR3 regions were amplified from genomic DNA by means of the immunoSEQ Assay, a bias-controlled multiplex PCR. The original methods were these. The number of nucleated cells in each sample was estimated from the amplification of reference gene primers within the assay. To quantify the absolute abundance of each unique TCRbeta CDR3 rearrangement, sequence reads were collapsed and filtered. For each sample, productive Simpson clonality was calculated by taking the square root of Simpson's diversity index across productive rearrangements. The table was pulled from immuneACCESS by TCRdb, which kept in-frame rearrangements only. Such tables lose some clones; where checked, under half of the loss comes from unresolved V genes, and the rest has no known cause. V and J calls plus clone size are reproduced from that table; the DNA served to infer D and trimming. The sample yields around 180,000 clones; around 77% were counted once. The ten largest make up approximately 7% of the sample.

Collaborating institutions collected whole blood in K2EDTA tubes following their own protocols. For TCRbeta analysis, collaborators shipped samples in one of three forms: frozen whole blood, isolated PBMCs, or DNA extracted from either of those sample types. The TCR was taken from a man aged 65 to 85 with active or convalescent COVID-19. This sequence uses TRBV24-1 and TRBJ2-2; TRBD2 agrees with 10 junctional bases. The sequenced sample was peripheral blood. The CDR3 corresponds to CATSASGSMTGELFF. Read as DNA, the sequence is TGTGCCACCTCGGCTAGCGGGAGCATGACCGGGGAGCTGTTTTTT.